The table lists the clone carrying this TCR beta chain with a few counts. Its antigen remains unidentified. Stated treatment: approximately nine-day PBMC culture with coronavirus spike peptide pools or control peptides (ViraFEST assay). The CDR3 extends over 12 amino acids. Germline values: CDR1 KGHDR, CDR2 SFDVKD. V was shortened by 11 bases and J by 8 bases, with 17 bases between the two germline ends. The study sequenced cultured CD4+ T cell DNA using the Oncomine TCR Beta short-read assay. Via MiXCR, TCRdb re-called the PCR reads, giving one row per CDR3 protein. The sample carries about 4,500 distinct CDR3 sequences, around 48% recorded once. This sample stems from a study of vaccination and CD4 T cells after COVID-19. Study-level background: A CEFX pool, an HIV-1 Nef pool, or else no peptide went into the control cultures.

The chain joins TRBV24-1 to TRBJ1-2; no clear D gene. Sample: CD4+ T cells from blood, cultured in vitro. The receptor was derived from a human donor who had recovered from COVID-19. This chain's CDR3 is CASTREGEGYTF. In DNA form, the CDR3 reads TGTGCCAGTACGCGGGAAGGAGAAGGCTACACCTTC.